The 17 T cell receptor beta chains given below trace back to one sample, sequenced in a study of T cell changes during pregnancy in multiple sclerosis. The protocol was immunoSEQ multiplex PCR, while the TCRdb copy is restricted to in-frame clones and leaves out a portion. The sample includes 35,000 to 55,000 clones, around 92% of them seen just once. Sequencing used CD4+ T cells from peripheral blood mononuclear cells, obtained in the third trimester of pregnancy. Receptors were obtained from a female donor with multiple sclerosis, enrolled in a pregnancy study.

The rearrangement uses TRBV21-1 and TRBJ1-4. TRBV21-1 is flagged as a pseudogene. The CDR3 spans 17 residues. The CDR3 is CASSNKESGETNEKLFF. CDR3 nucleotide sequence: TGTGCCAGCAGCAACAAAGAGAGTGGGGAGACTAATGAAAAACTGTTTTTT.

This clone was seen once. The chain links TRBV20-1 to TRBJ2-1, with 10 bases lining up with TRBD1. The CDR3 is made up of 11 amino acids. CDR1 and CDR2 (germline): DFQATT, SNEGSKA (reference sequence). Trimming at V came to 8 bases and at J to 7 bases, leaving 2 bases not matched to a gene. The CDR3: CSWTGGNEQFF. The CDR3 nucleotides are TGCAGTTGGACAGGGGGGAATGAGCAGTTCTTC.

The gene calls are TRBV9 and TRBJ1-2; perhaps TRBD1 as D (6 bases). Trimming shortened V by 0 bases and J by 3 bases, and 12 bases separated the two germline ends. Germline V gene lookup returns CDR1 SGDLS and CDR2 YYNGEE. CDR3 length: 15 residues. CDR3 region: CASSVDWGGYYGYTF. DNA for the CDR3: TGTGCCAGCAGCGTAGATTGGGGGGGCTACTATGGCTACACCTTC.

This chain links TRBV25-1 with TRBJ2-2; 8 bases are shared with TRBD2. V lost 6 bases and J lost 6; bases outside the gene matches: 12. The CDR3 covers 16 residues. Germline loops: CDR1 MGHDK, CDR2 SYGVNS. CDR3 residues: CASSRSGSRLAGELFF. The CDR3 nucleotides read TGTGCCAGCAGCCGAAGCGGGAGTAGGTTGGCCGGGGAGCTGTTTTTT.

This rearrangement joins TRBV27 to TRBJ2-7; weak D call: TRBD2 (5 bases). V lost 2 bases, J lost 0 bases, and 14 bases lay in between. In germline, CDR1 is MNHEY, CDR2 SMNVEV (reference sequence). CDR3 size: 16 residues. CDR3 sequence reads: CASSLNSGARSYEQYF. Written as DNA, the CDR3 is TGTGCCAGCAGTTTAAACAGCGGTGCGCGCTCCTACGAGCAGTACTTC.

The chain is built from TRBV19 and TRBJ1-2; no firm D call. With 6 bases removed from V and 0 bases from J, the gap between germline ends came to 8 bases. The CDR3 extends over 13 amino acids. Germline V CDR1 and CDR2: LNHDA, SQIVND (reference sequence). The CDR3 spells CASRPLANYGYTF. In nucleotides, the CDR3 is TGTGCCAGTAGACCTTTAGCTAACTATGGCTACACCTTC. Supplemented by reference TRBV19 and TRBJ1-2, the full variable domain reads DGGITQSPKYLFRKEGQNVTLSCEQNLNHDAMYWYRQDPGQGLRLIYYSQIVNDFQKGDIAEGYSVSREKKESFPLTVTSAQKNPTAFYLCASRPLANYGYTFGSGTRLTVV.

This chain links TRBV4-3 with TRBJ1-5; D is possibly TRBD1 (5 bases). CDR1 and CDR2 from the germline V gene are LGHNA and YSLEER. The CDR3 spans 19 residues. Trimming took off 2 bases at V and 3 bases at J, with 23 bases between the two ends. The CDR3 region has the DNA TGCGCCAGCAGCCAAAGAGATCCGTCTTTGGGGCGTAACAATCAGCCCCAGCATTTT. It specifies CASSQRDPSLGRNNQPQHF.

This clone was observed once. In DNA, the CDR3 is TGTGCCACCAAACCACGCGGATCGAACTATGGCTACACCTTC. Residues: CATKPRGSNYGYTF. The V gene is TRBV27, the J gene TRBJ1-2; D is undetermined. Per germline, CDR1 MNHEY and CDR2 SMNVEV (reference sequence). The CDR3 runs to 14 residues. Trimming removed 10 bases from V and 2 bases from J, with 17 bases in between.

The chain has TRBV19 and TRBJ2-5; 7 bases fit TRBD1. The CDR3 consists of 12 residues. CDR1 LNHDA and CDR2 SQIVND come from the germline V gene (reference sequence). V dropped 8 bases and J dropped 4; count of bases not matched to a gene: 4. Written as DNA, the CDR3 is TGTGCCAGTGCGACAGGGCGAGAGACCCAGTACTTC. It specifies CASATGRETQYF.

V gene TRBV5-8 combines with J gene TRBJ1-4; 8 bases align to TRBD1. This CDR3 contains 19 residues. CDR1 is SGHTS and CDR2 is YDEGEE in the germline V gene. After removal of 3 bases from V and 2 bases from J, the junction contained 15 bases not matched to a gene. CDR3 residues: CASSSNPTGAGRTNEKLFF. CDR3 nucleotide sequence: TGTGCCAGCAGCTCAAACCCGACAGGGGCCGGTCGGACTAATGAAAAACTGTTTTTT.

The J gene is TRBJ1-1, the V gene TRBV30; possibly TRBD1 for D (6 bases). CDR3 length equals 12 residues. Per germline, CDR1 GTSNPN and CDR2 SVGIG (reference sequence). V lost 4 bases, J lost 3 bases, and 9 bases lay in between. The CDR3 sequence: CAWNRGYTEAFF. DNA of the CDR3: TGTGCCTGGAATAGGGGGTACACTGAAGCTTTCTTT.

CDR3 loop: CASSTRDRNILRV. As DNA, the CDR3 is TGTGCCAGCAGTACCCGGGACAGAAATATACTACGTGTC. The chain links TRBV6-1 to TRBJ2-7; 7 positions match TRBD1. Germline CDR1 reads MNHNS; CDR2 reads SASEGT. The CDR3 sequence is 13 residues long.

The chain recombines TRBV11-2 with TRBJ2-1; 10 positions agree with TRBD2. V trimming: 2 bases; J trimming: 7 bases; junction bases outside the gene matches: 5. The CDR3 has 15 residues. The germline gives CDR1 SGHAT, CDR2 FQNNGV. The CDR3 DNA sequence: TGTGCCAGCAGCTTAAGCGGGAGGGCCGGGAATGAGCAGTTCTTC. Residues: CASSLSGRAGNEQFF.

The chain couples TRBV19 to TRBJ1-2; a weak D match, TRBD1 (5 bases). The CDR3 is 15 residues long. V lost 0 bases, J lost 7 bases, and 15 bases lay in between. Germline CDR1 and CDR2: LNHDA and SQIVND (reference sequence). DNA for the CDR3: TGTGCCAGTAGTATAGACGAACAGGTCGGCCCTGGCTACACCTTC. It yields the protein CASSIDEQVGPGYTF.

Turning to this clone: A junction boundary mismatches the germline segment, possibly from a read error. The same CDR3 also results from other DNA sequences found in this sample. The chain combines TRBV7-9 with TRBJ2-4; D is possibly TRBD1 (6 bases). Looked up from germline, CDR1 is SEHNR and CDR2 is FQNEAQ (reference sequence). The CDR3 is made up of 19 amino acids. The CDR3 DNA sequence: TGTGCCAGCAGCTTTTCCTTGAGGCAGGGGATCGCGGCCAAAAACATTCAATACTTC. It specifies CASSFSLRQGIAAKNIQYF.

This sequence joins TRBV9 and TRBJ2-5, with TRBD1 identical over 12 bases. The germline gives CDR1 SGDLS, CDR2 YYNGEE. This CDR3 is built from 14 residues. V shed 0 bases, J shed 7 bases, and the junction held 1 base outside the gene matches. CDR3 nucleotide sequence: TGTGCCAGCAGCGTAGTGGGACAGGGGGCGACCCAGTACTTC. This encodes CASSVVGQGATQYF.

The CDR3 region has the DNA TGCGCCAGCAGTGAGTCAGGGACAGTCTACGAGCAGTACTTC. Translated, it gives CASSESGTVYEQYF. The chain recombines TRBV10-1 with TRBJ2-7, with 7 nucleotides matching TRBD1. V dropped 0 bases and J dropped 3; count of bases not matched to a gene: 2. Germline V CDR1 and CDR2: WNHNN, SYGVQD (reference sequence). There are 14 residues in the CDR3.